The sequence of this T cell receptor beta chain was determined in a study of T cell repertoires in cytomegalovirus infection. Study-wide background: Use of recently identified HLA-C-restricted and well-studied HLA-B-restricted CMV epitopes was part of the study. Evidence of both CMV infection and a matching HLA type came from public TCR beta signatures. Study observations and caveats: Across the ex vivo response, the dominant clonotypes were HLA-C-restricted CMV-specific TCR beta clonotypes. Cumulative frequency of public TCR beta families picked out carriers of CMV plus the relevant HLA.

As concerns this clonotype: Its antigen is undetermined.

Germline V lookup: CDR1 SGHRS, CDR2 YFSETQ. The CDR3 extends over 13 amino acids. V lost 6 bases, J lost 6 bases, and 13 bases lay in between. TCRdb redid the calling of the reads with MiXCR, one entry per CDR3 protein. The profile covers around 750,000 distinct CDR3 sequences, with 32% appearing a single time and over 10% taken by the ten largest. This sequence was found in a human donor in good health (CMV status not recorded). Some clones in this sample may be carry-over from other donors' samples. This material consisted of cultured CD8+ T cells from PBMCs, taken from culture after CMV antigen stimulation. The V and J genes are TRBV5-1 and TRBJ2-1; D unclear. CDR3 nucleotides: TGCGCCAGCAAAATGAATGGGTTCAATGAGCAGTTCTTC. Its translation is CASKMNGFNEQFF.